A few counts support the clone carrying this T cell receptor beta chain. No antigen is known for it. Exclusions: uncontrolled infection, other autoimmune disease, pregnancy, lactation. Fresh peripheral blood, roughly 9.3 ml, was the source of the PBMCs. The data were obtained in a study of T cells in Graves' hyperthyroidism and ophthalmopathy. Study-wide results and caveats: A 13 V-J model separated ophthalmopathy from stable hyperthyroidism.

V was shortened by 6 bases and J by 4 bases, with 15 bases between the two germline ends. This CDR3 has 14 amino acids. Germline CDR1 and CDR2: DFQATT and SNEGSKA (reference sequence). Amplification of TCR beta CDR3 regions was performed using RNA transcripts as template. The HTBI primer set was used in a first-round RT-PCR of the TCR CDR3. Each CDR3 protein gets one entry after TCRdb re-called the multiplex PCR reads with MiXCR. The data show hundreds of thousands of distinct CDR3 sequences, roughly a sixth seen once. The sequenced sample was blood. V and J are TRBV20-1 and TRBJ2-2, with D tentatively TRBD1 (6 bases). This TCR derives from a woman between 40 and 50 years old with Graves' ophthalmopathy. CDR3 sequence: CSAPGVGRTGELFF. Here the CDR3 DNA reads TGCAGTGCCCCAGGGGTAGGACGCACCGGGGAGCTGTTTTTT.